A single sample gave rise to the 11 T cell receptor beta chains below, sequenced in a study of regulatory T cells in long-lasting Graves disease. CDR3 regions were amplified by Arm-PCR using iRepertoire HTBI primers to build TCR beta libraries. One entry per CDR3 protein, called by TCRdb with MiXCR from the multiplex PCR reads. The sample consists of about 430,000 distinct CDR3 sequences, around a fifth of them appearing once. Time point of the sample: persistent/refractory GD, antithyroid drugs over 5 years with positive TRAb. Researchers made the TCR library from RNA that was extracted from PBMCs. Sequencing used peripheral blood mononuclear cells (PBMCs), obtained when the disease was refractory, from a patient treated with antithyroid drugs. Source of these receptors: a female donor with Graves disease.

This clonotype was seen only a few times. V usage is TRBV20-1 and J usage is TRBJ1-1; D not resolved. CDR1 is DFQATT and CDR2 is SNEGSKA in the germline V gene (reference sequence). The CDR3 runs to 15 residues. Trimming pared 2 bases from V and 2 bases from J, leaving 15 bases between. In nucleotides, the CDR3 is TGCAGTGCTAGACCCTCCCACAAACTCAACACTGAAGCTTTCTTT. This codes for CSARPSHKLNTEAFF.

For the CDR3, the DNA is TGTGCCAGCAGTTTTGCCAGGGTAATGACCGGGGAGCTGTTTTTT. Translated: CASSFARVMTGELFF. The chain links TRBV12-3 or TRBV12-4 to TRBJ2-2; D might be TRBD1 (5 bases). The CDR3 spans 15 residues. The germline V and J ends were trimmed by 3 bases and 5 bases, with 13 bases remaining between them.

This clonotype has a count of ten or more. CDR3 amino acids: CASSTSGMETQYF. As DNA, the CDR3 is TGTGCCAGCAGCACTTCAGGGATGGAGACCCAGTACTTC. The J gene is TRBJ2-5, the V gene TRBV7-3; perhaps TRBD1 as D (5 bases). This CDR3 comprises 13 residues. Trimming shortened V by 5 bases and J by 5 bases, and 12 bases separated the two germline ends. Germline lookup yields CDR1 SGHTA and CDR2 FQGTGA.

The chain has TRBV4-2 and TRBJ2-1, with TRBD2 matching 11 bases. This CDR3 has 19 amino acids. Losses at the gene ends were 3 bases for V and 0 bases for J; bases not matched to a gene: 10. In germline, CDR1 is LGHNA, CDR2 YNFKEQ. Here the CDR3 reads CASSQSLTSGASSYNEQFF. The CDR3 DNA is TGTGCCAGCAGCCAGAGCCTGACTAGCGGGGCGAGCTCCTACAATGAGCAGTTCTTC.

This clonotype was counted a few times. The chain recombines TRBV6-1 with TRBJ2-7, with 8 bases identical to TRBD1. With 3 bases clipped from V and 7 bases from J, the junction kept 14 bases outside the gene matches. CDR1 is MNHNS and CDR2 is SASEGT in the germline V gene. The CDR3 runs 16 residues. The CDR3 loop is CASSDTTRTGMGEQYF. CDR3 nucleotides: TGTGCCAGCAGTGACACAACACGGACAGGGATGGGGGAGCAGTACTTC.

The CDR3 here is CASSPRDRAFGYTF. CDR3 in DNA: TGTGCCAGCAGCCCACGGGACAGGGCCTTTGGCTACACCTTC. The J gene is TRBJ1-2, the V gene TRBV2; the match to TRBD1 covers 9 bases. This CDR3 region has 14 residues. J gave up 7 bases and V 6 bases, and 9 bases lay outside the gene matches. The V gene's germline CDR1 is SNHLY and CDR2 FYNNEI.

Many counts were recorded for this clonotype. The chain combines TRBV28 with TRBJ2-7, with 9 bases fitting TRBD2. Per the germline V gene, CDR1 is MDHEN and CDR2 is SYDVKM. V lost 4 bases to trimming and J lost 2 bases; unmatched junction nucleotides: 12. CDR3 length: 17 residues. The CDR3, as DNA: TGTGCCAGCAGTTCCGACTCCGGACTAGCGCCAACCTACGAGCAGTACTTC. Translated, it gives CASSSDSGLAPTYEQYF.

The chain joins TRBV4-1 to TRBJ2-7, with 8 bases fitting TRBD1. This CDR3 comprises 14 residues. V lost 1 base and J lost 5; bases outside the gene matches: 4. Germline loops: CDR1 MGHRA, CDR2 YSYEKL. The CDR3 spells CASSQVSGGDEQYF. The DNA for the CDR3 is TGCGCCAGCAGCCAAGTTTCAGGGGGCGACGAGCAGTACTTC.

This clonotype has only a few counts. V usage is TRBV19 and J usage is TRBJ2-7, with D perhaps TRBD1 or TRBD2 (5 bases each). The CDR3 is 16 amino acids. Germline assignment: CDR1 LNHDA and CDR2 SQIVND (reference sequence). V was pared by 3 bases and J by 2 bases, with 17 bases between. CDR3 loop: CASSIETGGGTYEQYF. CDR3 nucleotide sequence: TGTGCCAGTAGTATCGAAACCGGTGGGGGAACCTACGAGCAGTACTTC.

This clonotype has a count of ten or more. The junction and the germline gene differ at one end; a read error may be behind it. V gene TRBV12-3 or TRBV12-4 combines with J gene TRBJ1-2, with TRBD1 identical over 8 bases. The CDR3 sequence is 14 residues long. Written as DNA, the CDR3 is TGTGCCGGCAGTCTGGGACAGGCGGACTATGGCTACACCTTC. This encodes CAGSLGQADYGYTF.

In this sample, this clonotype turned up a few times. The rearrangement uses TRBV9 and TRBJ2-7; D gene ambiguous. Per the germline V gene, CDR1 is SGDLS and CDR2 is YYNGEE. Trimming left V 0 bases short and J 2 bases short, with 12 bases between. CDR3 length: 15 residues. CDR3 DNA: TGTGCCAGCAGCGTAGCCCCGTCGCGGACCTACGAGCAGTACTTC. Its protein is CASSVAPSRTYEQYF.